These T cell receptor beta chains were read from a single sample in a study of Ad26.COV2.S vaccination and SARS-CoV-2 variants. Assay: immunoSEQ multiplex PCR; the TCRdb copy retains only in-frame clones and omits some. This table has some 300,000 clones, around 84% appearing once. The sequencing here drew on peripheral blood, taken in a trial of Ad26.COV2.S vaccine versus placebo. The origin of the receptors is a person between 18 and 65 years old who received the Ad26.COV2.S COVID-19 vaccine or a placebo. Each CDR3 is given with its conserved first and last residue. The order of the fields is V gene, J gene, D gene, clone size, CDR3 length, CDR3 protein, CDR3 DNA. A D gene is named only where the DNA matches it firmly. Size tells how often a clone was seen (once, few, many) or the class of an expanded clone, and some rows leave it out.

V: TRBV10-3
J: TRBJ2-5
D: TRBD2
size: once
length: 16
CDR3: CAISVLAGAFQETQYF
DNA: TGTGCCATCAGTGTTTTAGCGGGGGCCTTCCAAGAGACCCAGTACTTC

V: TRBV9
J: TRBJ2-2
D: -
size: -
length: 16
CDR3: CASSARDLANTGELFF
DNA: TGTGCCAGCAGCGCCCGGGACTTGGCGAACACCGGGGAGCTGTTTTTT

V: TRBV2
J: TRBJ2-7
D: -
size: few
length: 12
CDR3: CAGAGRSYEQYF
DNA: TGTGCCGGGGCGGGGCGCTCCTACGAGCAGTACTTC

V: TRBV5-1
J: TRBJ1-1
D: -
size: -
length: 14
CDR3: CASSSREMNTEAFF
DNA: TGCGCCAGCAGCTCCAGGGAAATGAACACTGAAGCTTTCTTT

V: TRBV3-1/TRBV3-2
J: TRBJ2-2
D: -
size: -
length: 15
CDR3: CASSRPMGNTGELFF
DNA: TGTGCCAGCAGCCGTCCGATGGGGAACACCGGGGAGCTGTTTTTT

V: TRBV9
J: TRBJ1-2
D: -
size: -
length: 16
CDR3: CASSVIGRPGDYGYTF
DNA: TGTGCCAGCAGCGTAATAGGGCGGCCTGGGGACTATGGCTACACCTTC

V: TRBV18
J: TRBJ1-2
D: -
size: few
length: 13
CDR3: CASSAQGNYGYTF
DNA: TGTGCCAGCTCAGCTCAGGGGAACTATGGCTACACCTTC

V: TRBV6-5
J: TRBJ1-1
D: TRBD1
size: -
length: 13
CDR3: CASSYRGRTEAFF
DNA: TGTGCCAGCAGTTACAGGGGGCGGACTGAAGCTTTCTTT

V: TRBV2
J: TRBJ1-4
D: TRBD1
size: -
length: 14
CDR3: CASSGDRGYEKLFF
DNA: TGTGCCAGCAGTGGGGACAGGGGGTACGAAAAACTGTTTTTT

V: TRBV7-2
J: TRBJ1-1
D: -
size: -
length: 13
CDR3: CASSLGGWTEAFF
DNA: TGTGCCAGCAGCTTAGGGGGCTGGACTGAAGCTTTCTTT

V: TRBV9
J: TRBJ1-1
D: -
size: -
length: 16
CDR3: CADRGNHNRVGTEAFF
DNA: TGTGCGGACAGAGGTAACCATAACAGGGTGGGCACTGAAGCTTTCTTT

V: TRBV6-5
J: TRBJ2-7
D: -
size: -
length: 14
CDR3: CASSQSTGRYEQYF
DNA: TGTGCCAGCAGTCAGTCCACGGGGAGGTACGAGCAGTACTTC

V: TRBV6-2/TRBV6-3
J: TRBJ1-2
D: TRBD1
size: -
length: 15
CDR3: CASSLTGMVGYGYTF
DNA: TGTGCCAGCAGTCTGACAGGGATGGTGGGTTATGGCTACACCTTC

V: TRBV9
J: TRBJ1-2
D: -
size: -
length: 14
CDR3: CASSVGRGIRGYTF
DNA: TGTGCCAGCAGCGTAGGCAGGGGCATTCGAGGCTACACCTTC

V: TRBV6-5
J: TRBJ2-1
D: TRBD1
size: once
length: 12
CDR3: CASSRQGHEQFF
DNA: TGTGCCAGCAGTCGACAGGGGCATGAGCAGTTCTTC

V: TRBV7-3
J: TRBJ2-3
D: -
size: -
length: 13
CDR3: CASSPPGLDTQYF
DNA: TGTGCCAGCAGTCCACCTGGGCTAGATACGCAGTATTTT

V: TRBV7-2
J: TRBJ2-2
D: -
size: -
length: 15
CDR3: CASSLVRTNTGELFF
DNA: TGTGCCAGCAGCTTAGTGCGAACGAACACCGGGGAGCTGTTTTTT

V: TRBV6-5
J: TRBJ1-2
D: -
size: -
length: 12
CDR3: CASRGPNYGYTF
DNA: TGTGCCAGCAGGGGCCCGAACTATGGCTACACCTTC

V: TRBV30
J: TRBJ1-1
D: -
size: few
length: 13
CDR3: CAWRRRESTEAFF
DNA: TGTGCCTGGAGACGTCGGGAGTCCACTGAAGCTTTCTTT

V: TRBV19
J: TRBJ2-1
D: -
size: -
length: 14
CDR3: CASRPQGSDNEQFF
DNA: TGTGCCAGTAGACCACAGGGTTCGGACAATGAGCAGTTCTTC

V: TRBV5-1
J: TRBJ2-2
D: -
size: -
length: 15
CDR3: CASSLVGSNTGELFF
DNA: TGCGCCAGCAGCTTGGTCGGGTCGAACACCGGGGAGCTGTTTTTT

V: TRBV7-6
J: TRBJ2-7
D: TRBD2
size: few
length: 17
CDR3: CASSLGGRGGGYYEQYF
DNA: TGTGCCAGCAGCTTAGGAGGCAGAGGCGGGGGGTACTACGAGCAGTACTTC

V: TRBV18
J: TRBJ2-1
D: -
size: -
length: 12
CDR3: CASSPQDGWQFF
DNA: TGTGCCAGCTCACCGCAGGACGGTTGGCAGTTCTTC

V: TRBV3-1/TRBV3-2
J: TRBJ2-7
D: TRBD2
size: -
length: 16
CDR3: CASSPGTSGAYYEQYF
DNA: TGTGCCAGCAGCCCCGGGACTAGCGGGGCCTATTACGAGCAGTACTTC

V: TRBV5-6
J: TRBJ2-5
D: -
size: -
length: 11
CDR3: CASSLRETQYF
DNA: TGTGCCAGCAGCTTGCGGGAGACCCAGTACTTC

V: TRBV30
J: TRBJ2-3
D: TRBD1
size: once
length: 16
CDR3: CAWRGLDRVYTDTQYF
DNA: TGTGCCTGGAGGGGGCTGGACAGGGTGTACACAGATACGCAGTATTTT

V: TRBV6-2/TRBV6-3
J: TRBJ2-5
D: -
size: -
length: 16
CDR3: CASSYGNRAGQETQYF
DNA: TGTGCCAGCAGTTACGGAAACCGGGCAGGGCAAGAGACCCAGTACTTC

V: TRBV6-5
J: TRBJ1-2
D: -
size: -
length: 13
CDR3: CASIPGTDESYTF
DNA: TGTGCCAGCATTCCCGGGACGGATGAAAGCTACACCTTC

V: TRBV4-1
J: TRBJ2-7
D: -
size: -
length: 16
CDR3: CASSQDSGGAYYEQYF
DNA: TGCGCCAGCAGCCAAGATTCGGGCGGGGCTTACTACGAGCAGTACTTC

V: TRBV9
J: TRBJ2-2
D: -
size: -
length: 18
CDR3: CASSVVVGHPSNTGELFF
DNA: TGTGCCAGCAGCGTAGTTGTGGGCCACCCCTCGAACACCGGGGAGCTGTTTTTT

V: TRBV6-5
J: TRBJ1-5
D: TRBD1
size: -
length: 15
CDR3: CASSYSGQGAPPQHF
DNA: TGTGCCAGCAGTTATTCCGGACAGGGGGCCCCGCCCCAGCATTTT

V: TRBV6-5
J: TRBJ2-7
D: -
size: -
length: 15
CDR3: CASKLAGPLSYEQYF
DNA: TGTGCCAGCAAACTCGCGGGACCACTTTCCTACGAGCAGTACTTC

V: TRBV5-4
J: TRBJ1-2
D: -
size: -
length: 13
CDR3: CASSSTSNYGYTF
DNA: TGTGCCAGCAGCTCGACCTCTAACTATGGCTACACCTTC

V: TRBV19
J: TRBJ2-6
D: -
size: -
length: 15
CDR3: CASSIENSGANVLTF
DNA: TGTGCCAGTAGTATAGAGAACTCTGGGGCCAACGTCCTGACTTTC

V: TRBV30
J: TRBJ2-2
D: -
size: -
length: 13
CDR3: CASRTTNTGELFF
DNA: TGTGCCTCCCGGACGACGAACACCGGGGAGCTGTTTTTT

V: TRBV7-9
J: TRBJ2-1
D: TRBD2
size: -
length: 14
CDR3: CASSFGTSDNEQFF
DNA: TGTGCCAGCAGCTTCGGGACTAGCGACAATGAGCAGTTCTTC

V: TRBV27
J: TRBJ1-4
D: -
size: -
length: 14
CDR3: CASRTHATNEKLFF
DNA: TGTGCCAGCAGGACCCATGCAACTAATGAAAAACTGTTTTTT

V: TRBV12-5
J: TRBJ1-4
D: -
size: -
length: 17
CDR3: CASGLVGGRTVGEKLFF
DNA: TGTGCTAGTGGTTTGGTTGGGGGGAGGACAGTCGGGGAAAAACTGTTTTTT

V: TRBV7-6
J: TRBJ2-5
D: -
size: -
length: 15
CDR3: CASSLSRVLQETQYF
DNA: TGTGCCAGCAGCTTAAGCCGGGTTCTACAAGAGACCCAGTACTTC

V: TRBV18
J: TRBJ1-6
D: -
size: -
length: 15
CDR3: CASSPLGGDNSPLHF
DNA: TGTGCCAGCTCACCACTCGGCGGAGATAATTCACCCCTCCACTTT

V: TRBV6-6
J: TRBJ2-1
D: -
size: -
length: 15
CDR3: CASSVQGPSYNEQFF
DNA: TGTGCCAGCAGTGTACAGGGACCATCCTACAATGAGCAGTTCTTC